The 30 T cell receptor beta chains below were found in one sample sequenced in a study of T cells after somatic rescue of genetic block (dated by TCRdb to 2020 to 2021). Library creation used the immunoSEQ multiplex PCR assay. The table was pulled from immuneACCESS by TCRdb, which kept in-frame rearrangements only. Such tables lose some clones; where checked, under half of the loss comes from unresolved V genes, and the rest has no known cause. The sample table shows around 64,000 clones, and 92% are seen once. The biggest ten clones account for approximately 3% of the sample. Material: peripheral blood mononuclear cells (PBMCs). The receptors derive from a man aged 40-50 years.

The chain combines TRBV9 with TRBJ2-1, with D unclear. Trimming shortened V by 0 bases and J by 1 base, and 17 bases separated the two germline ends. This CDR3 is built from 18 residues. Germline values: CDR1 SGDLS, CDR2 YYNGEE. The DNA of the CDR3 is TGTGCCAGCAGCGTAGTCGGCCTAGGTACCCTTTCCTACAATGAGCAGTTCTTC. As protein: CASSVVGLGTLSYNEQFF.

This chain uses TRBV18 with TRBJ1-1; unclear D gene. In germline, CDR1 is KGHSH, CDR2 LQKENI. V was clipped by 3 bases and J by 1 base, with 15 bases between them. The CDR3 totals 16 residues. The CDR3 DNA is TGTGCCAGCTCACCCTCCCTATTCGGGGAGAACACTGAAGCTTTCTTT. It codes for CASSPSLFGENTEAFF.

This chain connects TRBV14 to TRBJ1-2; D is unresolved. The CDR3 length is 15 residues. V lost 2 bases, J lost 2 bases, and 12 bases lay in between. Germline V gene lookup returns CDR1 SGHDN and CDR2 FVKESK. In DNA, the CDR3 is TGTGCCAGCAGCCAATGGGCGGTCCTGAACTATGGCTACACCTTC. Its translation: CASSQWAVLNYGYTF. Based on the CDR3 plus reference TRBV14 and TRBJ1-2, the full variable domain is EAGVTQFPSHSVIEKGQTVTLRCDPISGHDNLYWYRRVMGKEIKFLLHFVKESKQDESGMPNNRFLAERTGGTYSTLKVQPAELEDSGVYFCASSQWAVLNYGYTFGSGTRLTVV.

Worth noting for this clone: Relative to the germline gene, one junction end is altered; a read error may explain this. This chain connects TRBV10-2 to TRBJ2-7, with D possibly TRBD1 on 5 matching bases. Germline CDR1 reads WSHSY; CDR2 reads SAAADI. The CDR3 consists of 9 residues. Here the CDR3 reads CAIRQPRGF. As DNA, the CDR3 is TGCGCCATTCGACAGCCCAGAGGCTTC.

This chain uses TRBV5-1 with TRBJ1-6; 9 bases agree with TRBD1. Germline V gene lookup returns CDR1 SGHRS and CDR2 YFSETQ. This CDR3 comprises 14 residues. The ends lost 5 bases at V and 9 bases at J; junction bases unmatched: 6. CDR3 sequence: CASSKDRGGSPLHF. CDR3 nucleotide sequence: TGCGCCAGCAGTAAGGACAGGGGCGGTTCACCCCTCCACTTT.

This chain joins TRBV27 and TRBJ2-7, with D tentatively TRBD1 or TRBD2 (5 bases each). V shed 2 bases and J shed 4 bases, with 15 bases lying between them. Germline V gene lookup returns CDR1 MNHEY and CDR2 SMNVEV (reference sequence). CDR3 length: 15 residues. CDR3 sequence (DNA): TGTGCCAGCAGTTTACGGGACCGATCTCTATACGAGCAGTACTTC. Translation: CASSLRDRSLYEQYF.

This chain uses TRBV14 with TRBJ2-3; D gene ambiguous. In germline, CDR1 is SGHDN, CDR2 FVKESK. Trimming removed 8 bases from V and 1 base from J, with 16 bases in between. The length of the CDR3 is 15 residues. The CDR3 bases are TGTGCCAGCTGGCAGTCCTCGGCGGGCACAGATACGCAGTATTTT. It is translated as CASWQSSAGTDTQYF.

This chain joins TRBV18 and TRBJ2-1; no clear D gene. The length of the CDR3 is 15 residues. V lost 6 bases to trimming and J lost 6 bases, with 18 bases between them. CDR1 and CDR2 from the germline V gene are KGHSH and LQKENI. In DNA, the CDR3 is TGTGCCAGCTCCGACCAAACCGTAACTGGCAATGAGCAGTTCTTC. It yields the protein CASSDQTVTGNEQFF.

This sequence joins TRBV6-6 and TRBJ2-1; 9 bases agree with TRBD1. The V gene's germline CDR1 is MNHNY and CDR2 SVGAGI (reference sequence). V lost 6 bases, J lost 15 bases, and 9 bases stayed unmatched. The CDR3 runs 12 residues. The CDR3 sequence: CASSPETGGLFF. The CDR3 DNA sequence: TGTGCCAGCAGCCCCGAGACAGGGGGACTGTTCTTC.

The DNA for the CDR3 is TGCGCCAGCAGCCAAGATAGGGCCACCATGAACACTGAAGCTTTCTTT. The encoded protein is CASSQDRATMNTEAFF. The V gene is TRBV4-3, the J gene TRBJ1-1; D remains unclear. CDR1 and CDR2 (germline): LGHNA, YSLEER. The CDR3 loop spans 16 amino acids. V was clipped by 0 bases and J by 0 bases, with 11 bases between them.

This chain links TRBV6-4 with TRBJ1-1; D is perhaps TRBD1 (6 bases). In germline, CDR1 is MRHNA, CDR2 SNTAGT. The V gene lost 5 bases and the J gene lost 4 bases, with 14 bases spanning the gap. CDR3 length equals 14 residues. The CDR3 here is CASSKDRFRTEAFF. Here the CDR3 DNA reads TGTGCCAGCAGTAAGGACAGATTTCGCACTGAAGCTTTCTTT.

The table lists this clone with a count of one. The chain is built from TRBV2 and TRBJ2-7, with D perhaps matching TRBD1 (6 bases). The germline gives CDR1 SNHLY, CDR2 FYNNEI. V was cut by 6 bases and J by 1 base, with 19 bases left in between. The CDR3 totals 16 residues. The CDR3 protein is CASSYHRDTFSYEQYF. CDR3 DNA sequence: TGTGCCAGCAGCTATCACCGGGACACCTTTTCCTACGAGCAGTACTTC.

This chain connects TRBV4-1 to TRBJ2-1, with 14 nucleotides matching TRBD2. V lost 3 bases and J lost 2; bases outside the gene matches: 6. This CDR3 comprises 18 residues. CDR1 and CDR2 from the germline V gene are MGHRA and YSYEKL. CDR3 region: CASSQGGLAGGTYNEQFF. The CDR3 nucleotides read TGCGCCAGCAGCCAGGGTGGACTAGCGGGAGGTACCTACAATGAGCAGTTCTTC.

As DNA, the CDR3 is TGTGCCAGCAGTCTGACAGGAAACACTGAAGCTTTCTTT. This translates into CASSLTGNTEAFF. This chain links TRBV6-5 with TRBJ1-1; D is possibly TRBD1 (6 bases). The germline V gene encodes CDR1 MNHEY and CDR2 SVGAGI. There are 13 residues in the CDR3. Trimming took off 5 bases at V and 2 bases at J, with 9 bases between the two ends.

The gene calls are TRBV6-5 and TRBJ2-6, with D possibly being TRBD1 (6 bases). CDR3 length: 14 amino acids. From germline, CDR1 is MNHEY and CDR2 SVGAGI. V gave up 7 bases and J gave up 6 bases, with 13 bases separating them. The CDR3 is CASNRVHVANVLTF. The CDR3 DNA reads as TGTGCCAGCAACAGGGTTCACGTGGCCAACGTCCTGACTTTC.

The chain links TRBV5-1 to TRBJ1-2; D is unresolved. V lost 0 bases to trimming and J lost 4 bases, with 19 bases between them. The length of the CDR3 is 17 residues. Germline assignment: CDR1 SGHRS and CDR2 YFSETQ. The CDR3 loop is CASSLALGTPSAYGYTF. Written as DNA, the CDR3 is TGCGCCAGCAGCTTGGCCCTCGGAACTCCTTCCGCCTATGGCTACACCTTC.

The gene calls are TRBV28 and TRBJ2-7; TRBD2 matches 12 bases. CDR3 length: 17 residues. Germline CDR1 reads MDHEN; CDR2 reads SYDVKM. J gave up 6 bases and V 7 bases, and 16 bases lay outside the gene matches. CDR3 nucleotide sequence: TGTGCCAGCACCCTGGGAGGACTAGCGGGACCCCATGGCGAGCAGTACTTC. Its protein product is CASTLGGLAGPHGEQYF.

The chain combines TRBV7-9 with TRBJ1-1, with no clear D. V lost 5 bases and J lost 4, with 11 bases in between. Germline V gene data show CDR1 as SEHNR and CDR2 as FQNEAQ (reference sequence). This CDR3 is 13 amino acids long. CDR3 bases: TGTGCCAGCAGCCCCTCAGTAGCCACTGAAGCTTTCTTT. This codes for CASSPSVATEAFF. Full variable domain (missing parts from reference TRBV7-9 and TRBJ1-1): DTGVSQNPRHKITKRGQNVTFRCDPISEHNRLYWYRQTLGQGPEFLTYFQNEAQLEKSRLLSDRFSAERPKGSFSTLEIQRTEQGDSAMYLCASSPSVATEAFFGQGTRLTVV.

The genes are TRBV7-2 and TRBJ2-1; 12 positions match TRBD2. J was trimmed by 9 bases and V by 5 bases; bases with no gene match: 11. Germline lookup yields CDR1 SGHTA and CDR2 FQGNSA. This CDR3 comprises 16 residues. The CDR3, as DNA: TGTGCCAGCAGCGTGAGACTAGCGGGGGCCCTGGCTGAGCAGTTCTTC. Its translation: CASSVRLAGALAEQFF.

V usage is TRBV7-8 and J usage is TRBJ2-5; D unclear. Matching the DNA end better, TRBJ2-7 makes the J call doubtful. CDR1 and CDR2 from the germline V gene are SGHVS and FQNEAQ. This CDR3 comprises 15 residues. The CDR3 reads CASSSPGGTNYEQYF. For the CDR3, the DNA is TGTGCCAGCAGCTCCCCCGGTGGCACGAACTACGAGCAGTACTTC.

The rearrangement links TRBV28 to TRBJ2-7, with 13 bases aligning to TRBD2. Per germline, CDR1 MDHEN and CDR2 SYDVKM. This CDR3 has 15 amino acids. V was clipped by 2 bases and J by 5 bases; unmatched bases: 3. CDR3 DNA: TGTGCCAGCAGTTTACCCGGACTAGCGGGAGACGAGCAGTACTTC. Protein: CASSLPGLAGDEQYF.

The CDR3 here is CASSYSRDTSYEQYF. The CDR3 DNA reads as TGTGCCAGCAGTTACTCCCGGGACACCTCCTACGAGCAGTACTTC. The chain is built from TRBV6-6 and TRBJ2-7; perhaps TRBD1 as D (6 bases). Trimming shortened V by 0 bases and J by 0 bases, and 9 bases separated the two germline ends. The CDR3 has 15 residues. The germline V gene has CDR1 MNHNY and CDR2 SVGAGI (reference sequence).

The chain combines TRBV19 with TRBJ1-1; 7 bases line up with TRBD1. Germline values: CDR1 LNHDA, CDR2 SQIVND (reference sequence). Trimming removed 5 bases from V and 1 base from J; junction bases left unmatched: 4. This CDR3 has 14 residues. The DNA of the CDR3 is TGTGCCAGTAGTCGGGGGACAGCGAACACTGAAGCTTTCTTT. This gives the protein CASSRGTANTEAFF.

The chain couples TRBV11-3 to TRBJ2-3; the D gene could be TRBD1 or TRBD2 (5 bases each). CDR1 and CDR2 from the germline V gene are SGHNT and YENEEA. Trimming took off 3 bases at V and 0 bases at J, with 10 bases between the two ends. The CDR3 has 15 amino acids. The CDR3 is CASSFGALSTDTQYF. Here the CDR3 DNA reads TGTGCCAGCAGCTTCGGGGCCCTTAGCACAGATACGCAGTATTTT.

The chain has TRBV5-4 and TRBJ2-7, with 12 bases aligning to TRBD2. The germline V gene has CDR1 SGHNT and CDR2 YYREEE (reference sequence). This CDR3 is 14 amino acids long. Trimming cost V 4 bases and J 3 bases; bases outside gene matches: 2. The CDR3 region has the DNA TGTGCCAGCAGCACACTAGCGGGAGGCTACGAGCAGTACTTC. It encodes CASSTLAGGYEQYF.

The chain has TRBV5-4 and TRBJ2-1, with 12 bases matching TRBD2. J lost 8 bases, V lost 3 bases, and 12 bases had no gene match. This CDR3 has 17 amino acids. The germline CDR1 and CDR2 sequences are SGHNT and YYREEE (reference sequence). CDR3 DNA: TGTGCCAGCAGCTCCAAGACTAGCGGGAGCCTATCCGATGAGCAGTTCTTC. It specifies CASSSKTSGSLSDEQFF.

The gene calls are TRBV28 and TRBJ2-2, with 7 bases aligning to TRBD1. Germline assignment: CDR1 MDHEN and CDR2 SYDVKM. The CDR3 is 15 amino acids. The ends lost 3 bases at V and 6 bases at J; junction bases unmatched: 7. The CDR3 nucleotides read TGTGCCAGCAGTTTGGGGACAGATTGGGCCGGGGAGCTGTTTTTT. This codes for CASSLGTDWAGELFF.

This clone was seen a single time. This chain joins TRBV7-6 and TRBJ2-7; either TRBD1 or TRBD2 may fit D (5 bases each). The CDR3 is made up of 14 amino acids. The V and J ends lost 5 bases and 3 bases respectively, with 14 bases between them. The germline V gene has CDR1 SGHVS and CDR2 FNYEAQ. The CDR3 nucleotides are TGTGCCAGCAGCGTAGGGGACGGGTACTACGAGCAGTACTTC. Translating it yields CASSVGDGYYEQYF.

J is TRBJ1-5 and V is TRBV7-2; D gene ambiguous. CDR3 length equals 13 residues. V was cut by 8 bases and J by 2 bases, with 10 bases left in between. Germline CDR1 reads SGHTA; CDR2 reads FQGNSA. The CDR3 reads CASGQWGNQPQHF. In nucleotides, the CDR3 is TGTGCCAGCGGGCAGTGGGGCAATCAGCCCCAGCATTTT.

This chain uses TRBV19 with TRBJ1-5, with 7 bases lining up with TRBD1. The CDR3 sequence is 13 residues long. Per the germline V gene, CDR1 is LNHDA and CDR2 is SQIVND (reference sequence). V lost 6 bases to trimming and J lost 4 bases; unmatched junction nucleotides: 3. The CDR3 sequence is CASRGQINQPQHF. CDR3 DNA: TGTGCCAGTAGGGGACAGATTAATCAGCCCCAGCATTTT.